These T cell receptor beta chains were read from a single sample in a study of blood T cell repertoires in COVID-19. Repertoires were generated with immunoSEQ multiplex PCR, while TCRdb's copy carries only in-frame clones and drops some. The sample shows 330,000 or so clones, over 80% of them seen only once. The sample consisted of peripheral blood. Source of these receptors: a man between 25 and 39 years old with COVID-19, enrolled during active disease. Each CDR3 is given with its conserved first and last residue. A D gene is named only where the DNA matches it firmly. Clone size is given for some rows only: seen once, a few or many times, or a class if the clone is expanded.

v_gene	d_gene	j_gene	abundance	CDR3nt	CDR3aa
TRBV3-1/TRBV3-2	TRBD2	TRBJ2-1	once	TGTGCCAGCAGCCAGGGGGGACTAGCGAGGAATGAGCAGTTCTTC	CASSQGGLARNEQFF
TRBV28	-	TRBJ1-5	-	TGTGCCAGCAGTTTATCCCAGGGTCCGGGTCAGCCCCAGCATTTT	CASSLSQGPGQPQHF
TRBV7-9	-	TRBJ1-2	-	TGTGCCAGCAGCTTAGGAGTGGACAGCCCTGGGGGCTACACCTTC	CASSLGVDSPGGYTF
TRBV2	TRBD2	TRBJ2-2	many	TGTGCCAGCAAAGCGGGGCGCCCGGGGGAGCTGTTTTTT	CASKAGRPGELFF
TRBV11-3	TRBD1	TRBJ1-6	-	TGTGCCAGCAGCTGGACAGGGTTGCATAATTCACCCCTCCACTTT	CASSWTGLHNSPLHF
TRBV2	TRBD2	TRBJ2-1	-	TGTGCCAGCAGTGAATCTAGCGGGAGTAAAGGTGAGCAGTTCTTC	CASSESSGSKGEQFF
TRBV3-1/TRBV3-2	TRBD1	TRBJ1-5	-	TGTGCCAGCAGCCAAGGAGGGGGCCCTTATAGCAATCAGCCCCAGCATTTT	CASSQGGGPYSNQPQHF
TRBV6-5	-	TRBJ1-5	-	TGTGCCAGCAGCAACAGGGACCGTCAGCCCCAGCATTTT	CASSNRDRQPQHF
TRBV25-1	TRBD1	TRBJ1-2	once	TGTGCCAGCAGTGAGCTCAAACCGGGACAGGGTGATAAATGGTACACCTTC	CASSELKPGQGDKWYTF
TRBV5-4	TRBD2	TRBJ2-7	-	TGTGCCAGCAGTAGGGACTACGAGGGGGAGCAGTACTTC	CASSRDYEGEQYF
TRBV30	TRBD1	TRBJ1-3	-	TGTGCCTTTCGCAGCAAACAGGGGGCGCCAGGAAACACCATATATTTT	CAFRSKQGAPGNTIYF
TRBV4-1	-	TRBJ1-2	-	TGCGCCAGCAGCCAAGCCGCAAGACAGGCGATTTCTGGCTACACCTTC	CASSQAARQAISGYTF